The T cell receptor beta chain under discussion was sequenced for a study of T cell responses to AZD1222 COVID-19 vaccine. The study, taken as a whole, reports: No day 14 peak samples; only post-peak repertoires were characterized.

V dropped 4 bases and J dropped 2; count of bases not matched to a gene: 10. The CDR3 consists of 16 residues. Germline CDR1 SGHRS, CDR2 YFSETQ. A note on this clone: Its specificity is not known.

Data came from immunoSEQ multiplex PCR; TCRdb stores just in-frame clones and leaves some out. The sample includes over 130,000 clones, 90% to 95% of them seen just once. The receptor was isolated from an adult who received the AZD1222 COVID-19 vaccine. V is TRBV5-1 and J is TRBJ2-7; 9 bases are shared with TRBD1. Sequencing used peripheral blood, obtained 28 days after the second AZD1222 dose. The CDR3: CASSGGTGSLPYEQYF. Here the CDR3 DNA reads TGCGCCAGCAGCGGGGGGACAGGGTCTCTCCCCTACGAGCAGTACTTC.